The source of this TCR beta chain is a study of blood T cell repertoires in COVID-19. Germline CDR1 is MNHEY and CDR2 is SMNVEV (reference sequence). With 5 bases clipped from V and 6 bases from J, the junction kept 10 bases outside the gene matches. The CDR3 has 15 residues. Measured with immunoSEQ multiplex PCR; TCRdb has only the in-frame clones, and not every one. The table has 45,000 to 60,000 clones, approximately 82% seen once. J is TRBJ2-1 and V is TRBV27, with TRBD1 matching 7 bases. Sequencing was done on a sample of peripheral blood. The receptor's source is an elderly woman with acute or convalescent COVID-19. The CDR3 loop reads CASSRYRQGGNEQFF. The CDR3 DNA follows: TGTGCCAGCAGTCGATATCGACAGGGCGGCAATGAGCAGTTCTTC.